These 16 T cell receptor beta chains were all obtained from the same sample, sequenced in a study. TCRdb ran MiXCR on the 5' RACE reads and lists one entry per CDR3 protein. The sample shows about 9,000 distinct CDR3 sequences, about half of them seen only once. Cells sorted as Tregs were CD4+, CD25+ and CD127-/low. Sequencing input: Tregs sorted from a lymph node. These receptors were collected from a female donor with breast cancer.

V usage is TRBV5-6 and J usage is TRBJ2-1; TRBD2 matches at 7 bases. This CDR3 comprises 15 residues. In germline, CDR1 is SGHDT, CDR2 YYEEEE. Trimming cost V 1 base and J 4 bases; bases outside gene matches: 5. CDR3 amino acids: CASSLSGEGYNEQFF. As DNA, the CDR3 is TGTGCCAGCAGCTTGTCCGGGGAGGGGTACAATGAGCAGTTCTTC.

CDR3 region: CASSPGTSGYEQYF. The CDR3 nucleotides read TGTGCCAGCTCACCAGGGACTAGCGGCTACGAGCAGTACTTC. The rearrangement joins TRBV18 to TRBJ2-7; TRBD2 agrees at 11 bases. With 2 bases clipped from V and 3 bases from J, the junction kept 0 bases outside the gene matches. The CDR3 is 14 amino acids. Germline V gene data show CDR1 as KGHSH and CDR2 as LQKENI.

The chain links TRBV5-4 to TRBJ2-2, with D tentatively TRBD1 (6 bases). The length of the CDR3 is 15 residues. With 3 bases removed from V and 7 bases from J, the gap between germline ends came to 16 bases. Germline lookup yields CDR1 SGHNT and CDR2 YYREEE (reference sequence). CDR3 bases: TGTGCCAGCAGCTACACAGGGTTAGGGAACGGGGAGCTGTTTTTT. This encodes CASSYTGLGNGELFF. Filled out from reference TRBV5-4 and TRBJ2-2, the complete variable domain reads ETGVTQSPTHLIKTRGQQVTLRCSSQSGHNTVSWYQQALGQGPQFIFQYYREEENGRGNFPPRFSGLQFPNYSSELNVNALELDDSALYLCASSYTGLGNGELFFGEGSRLTVL.

The chain couples TRBV5-4 to TRBJ2-5; maybe TRBD2 (7 bases). CDR3 size: 16 residues. Germline V gene data show CDR1 as SGHNT and CDR2 as YYREEE (reference sequence). Trimming cost V 4 bases and J 2 bases, with 18 bases left between them. The CDR3 DNA reads TGTGCCAGCAGCCAACTCGGGGAGGGGGTTCAAGAGACCCAGTACTTC. Encoded protein: CASSQLGEGVQETQYF.

CDR3 region: CASSSLLTGNTEAFF. The DNA for the CDR3 is TGTGCCAGCAGCAGTTTATTAACCGGTAACACTGAAGCTTTCTTT. This chain joins TRBV27 and TRBJ1-1, with unresolved D. V lost 6 bases to trimming and J lost 2 bases, with 16 bases between them. CDR1 is MNHEY, CDR2 SMNVEV, per germline (reference sequence). This CDR3 region has 15 residues.

This clonotype was observed a few times. This chain links TRBV20-1 with TRBJ2-5; 7 bases map to TRBD1. The V gene's germline CDR1 is DFQATT and CDR2 SNEGSKA (reference sequence). The CDR3 covers 17 residues. Trimming cost V 5 bases and J 9 bases; bases outside gene matches: 24. The CDR3 bases are TGCAGTGCTCGTACAGGGGAAGTCCAACGGGATACAGGGGCCCAGTACTTC. This sequence encodes CSARTGEVQRDTGAQYF.

CDR3 residues: CASSPSQDWGPDTQYF. The CDR3 DNA is TGTGCCAGCAGCCCCTCACAGGATTGGGGACCAGATACGCAGTATTTT. This chain joins TRBV7-6 and TRBJ2-3; tentatively, D is TRBD1 or TRBD2 (5 bases each). Trimming removed 5 bases from V and 4 bases from J, with 19 bases in between. The CDR3 spans 16 residues. Germline V gene sequence: CDR1 SGHVS, CDR2 FNYEAQ.

This clonotype is termed medium-sized. The rearrangement joins TRBV6-5 to TRBJ2-5; D ambiguous. Germline lookup yields CDR1 MNHEY and CDR2 SVGAGI. V was cut by 7 bases and J by 3 bases, with 9 bases left in between. The CDR3 is made up of 12 amino acids. The DNA of the CDR3 is TGTGCCAGCACCTCGTTAAAAGAGACCCAGTACTTC. This translates into CASTSLKETQYF.

The chain has TRBV20-1 and TRBJ2-1, with a tentative D call TRBD1 (7 bases). Germline assignment: CDR1 DFQATT and CDR2 SNEGSKA (reference sequence). Trimming took off 0 bases at V and 7 bases at J, with 13 bases between the two ends. The CDR3 runs to 14 residues. CDR3 region: CSARDTRGENEQFF. Written as DNA, the CDR3 is TGCAGTGCTAGAGATACCAGGGGGGAAAATGAGCAGTTCTTC.

This clonotype was found a few times. J is TRBJ2-7 and V is TRBV4-1; a possible D gene is TRBD1 (6 bases). CDR1 and CDR2 (germline): MGHRA, YSYEKL. There are 17 residues in the CDR3. V lost 5 bases and J 1 base, leaving 21 bases between the germline ends. CDR3 region: CASSFETGTTPSYEQYF. The CDR3 nucleotides are TGCGCCAGCAGCTTCGAGACCGGGACAACCCCATCCTACGAGCAGTACTTC.

V is TRBV12-3 or TRBV12-4 and J is TRBJ1-5; D unresolved. CDR3 length: 15 amino acids. The V gene lost 3 bases and the J gene lost 0 bases, with 9 bases spanning the gap. CDR3 residues: CASSFGVYSNQPQHF. DNA for the CDR3: TGTGCCAGCAGTTTTGGGGTATATAGCAATCAGCCCCAGCATTTT.

Only a few counts were recorded for this clonotype. This sequence joins TRBV10-1 and TRBJ1-1; 10 bases map to TRBD1. Trimming at V came to 5 bases and at J to 5 bases, leaving 8 bases not matched to a gene. Germline loops: CDR1 WNHNN, CDR2 SYGVQD (reference sequence). CDR3 length equals 15 residues. In DNA, the CDR3 is TGCGCCAGCAGTAGCTCACGGACAGGGGGAACTGAAGCTTTCTTT. Translating gives CASSSSRTGGTEAFF.

The chain is built from TRBV12-3 or TRBV12-4 and TRBJ2-2; D ambiguous. The CDR3 runs to 12 residues. The germline V and J ends were trimmed by 10 bases and 5 bases, with 11 bases remaining between them. The CDR3 sequence is CAIWVDTGELFF. The DNA for the CDR3 is TGTGCCATCTGGGTGGATACCGGGGAGCTGTTTTTT.

The chain combines TRBV9 with TRBJ2-7; D ambiguous. Germline V lookup: CDR1 SGDLS, CDR2 YYNGEE. The CDR3 runs to 13 residues. V lost 0 bases, J lost 5 bases, and 9 bases lay in between. The CDR3 bases are TGTGCCAGCAGCGTAGGAGATACCCACGAGCAGTACTTC. Translating gives CASSVGDTHEQYF. The full variable domain, rest sourced from reference TRBV9 and TRBJ2-7, is DSGVTQTPKHLITATGQRVTLRCSPRSGDLSVYWYQQSLDQGLQFLIQYYNGEERAKGNILERFSAQQFPDLHSELNLSSLELGDSALYFCASSVGDTHEQYFGPGTRLTVT.

This clonotype showed up just a few times. The genes are TRBV7-9 and TRBJ2-3; D remains ambiguous. Trimming cost V 3 bases and J 0 bases, with 7 bases left between them. CDR1 is SEHNR, CDR2 FQNEAQ, per germline (reference sequence). The CDR3 loop spans 14 amino acids. As DNA, the CDR3 is TGTGCCAGCAGCTTGGAATCTAGCACAGATACGCAGTATTTT. Translating gives CASSLESSTDTQYF.

This chain links TRBV4-1 with TRBJ2-3, with TRBD2 matching over 13 bases. The trim removed 8 bases at V and 4 bases at J, leaving 3 bases unmatched. Per germline, CDR1 MGHRA and CDR2 YSYEKL. The CDR3 is 14 amino acids. CDR3 protein: CASGLAGDPDTQYF. The DNA of the CDR3 is TGCGCCAGCGGACTAGCGGGGGACCCAGATACGCAGTATTTT.